One sample yielded the 32 T cell receptor beta chains listed below, sequenced in a study of blood T cell repertoires in COVID-19. Data came from immunoSEQ multiplex PCR; TCRdb stores just in-frame clones and leaves some out. The sample shows a few hundred thousand clones, 85% of them seen only once. The sequencing sample was made of peripheral blood. These receptors all stem from a woman aged 18-29 years with acute or convalescent COVID-19.

V is TRBV7-2 and J is TRBJ1-3, with unresolved D. Germline values: CDR1 SGHTA, CDR2 FQGNSA. Trimming shortened V by 5 bases and J by 6 bases, and 17 bases separated the two germline ends. The CDR3 extends over 15 amino acids. The CDR3 DNA sequence: TGTGCCAGCAGCATTCTTTGGCGGGCTCAAAACACCATATATTTT. It is translated as CASSILWRAQNTIYF.

This clone was picked up a small number of times. This chain links TRBV7-3 with TRBJ1-2; 7 bases fit TRBD1. Germline CDR1 reads SGHTA; CDR2 reads FQGTGA. This CDR3 contains 16 residues. With V trimmed by 2 bases and J by 4 bases, 10 bases remained unmatched. Written as DNA, the CDR3 is TGTGCCAGCAGCTTAGGAGGGGGCCCGTATGTCTATGGCTACACCTTC. Encoded protein: CASSLGGGPYVYGYTF. The whole variable domain, filled in from reference TRBV7-3 and TRBJ1-2, reads GAGVSQTPSNKVTEKGKYVELRCDPISGHTALYWYRQSLGQGPEFLIYFQGTGAADDSGLPNDRFFAVRPEGSVSTLKIQRTERGDSAVYLCASSLGGGPYVYGYTFGSGTRLTVV.

This clone was recorded once. This sequence joins TRBV6-5 and TRBJ1-5; D is possibly TRBD1 (5 bases). The germline V and J ends were trimmed by 10 bases and 0 bases, with 16 bases remaining between them. Germline V gives CDR1 MNHEY, CDR2 SVGAGI. The length of the CDR3 is 15 residues. The CDR3 region is CATRRQSHSNQPQHF. The CDR3 DNA is TGTGCCACCCGTAGACAGAGTCATAGCAATCAGCCCCAGCATTTT.

This clone has just one count. The rearrangement joins TRBV7-2 to TRBJ1-1, with a tentative D call TRBD1 (5 bases). The CDR3 extends over 14 amino acids. Germline V gives CDR1 SGHTA, CDR2 FQGNSA. V was cut by 5 bases and J by 1 base, with 11 bases left in between. The CDR3 loop reads CASSISGGNTEAFF. The CDR3, as DNA: TGTGCCAGCAGCATCTCCGGGGGGAACACTGAAGCTTTCTTT.

In its sample, this clone was seen once. The chain recombines TRBV6-5 with TRBJ1-1, with a weak D call TRBD1 (5 bases). This CDR3 comprises 15 residues. Between the trimmed V and J ends, which lost 7 bases and 3 bases, there was a span of 18 bases. Germline CDR1 reads MNHEY; CDR2 reads SVGAGI. The chain's CDR3 is CASNLRQDSYTEAFF. The CDR3 DNA follows: TGTGCCAGCAATCTGAGACAAGACAGCTACACTGAAGCTTTCTTT.

This chain connects TRBV28 to TRBJ1-5, with D perhaps TRBD1 (6 bases). Trimming removed 6 bases at V and 1 base at J, with 16 bases between. This CDR3 has 16 amino acids. Germline lookup yields CDR1 MDHEN and CDR2 SYDVKM. CDR3 sequence reads: CASSHAEGGSNQPQHF. CDR3 bases: TGTGCCAGCAGCCACGCCGAGGGGGGGAGCAATCAGCCCCAGCATTTT.

This clone has only one observation. The J gene is TRBJ2-6, the V gene TRBV19, with a tentative D call TRBD1 (6 bases). V was pared by 1 base and J by 2 bases, with 9 bases between. CDR3 length equals 16 residues. CDR1 is LNHDA and CDR2 is SQIVND in the germline V gene (reference sequence). The CDR3 coding sequence is TGTGCCAGTAGTATAGTAGGGGGAGCTGGGGCCAACGTCCTGACTTTC. Translating gives CASSIVGGAGANVLTF. The whole variable domain, filled in from reference TRBV19 and TRBJ2-6, reads DGGITQSPKYLFRKEGQNVTLSCEQNLNHDAMYWYRQDPGQGLRLIYYSQIVNDFQKGDIAEGYSVSREKKESFPLTVTSAQKNPTAFYLCASSIVGGAGANVLTFGAGSRLTVL.

The V and J genes are TRBV12-5 and TRBJ2-5; 8 nucleotides align to TRBD2. Germline-derived CDR1 and CDR2 are LGHNT and FRNRAP. The CDR3 runs to 17 residues. Trimming took 1 base from V and 2 from J; bases not matched to a gene: 9. CDR3 in amino acids: CASGLAGGNPIQETQYF. In DNA, the CDR3 is TGTGCTAGTGGTTTGGCGGGGGGGAATCCGATACAAGAGACCCAGTACTTC.

The gene calls are TRBV11-2 and TRBJ1-2; 9 positions agree with TRBD1. V was clipped by 5 bases and J by 3 bases; unmatched bases: 7. The CDR3 contains 15 residues. The V gene's germline CDR1 is SGHAT and CDR2 FQNNGV. CDR3 DNA: TGTGCCAGCAGCGTTCGGGACAGGGCAGACTATGGCTACACCTTC. The encoded protein is CASSVRDRADYGYTF.

The rearrangement uses TRBV2 and TRBJ2-7, with D maybe TRBD1 (6 bases). With 11 bases removed from V and 3 bases from J, the gap between germline ends came to 17 bases. The CDR3 totals 13 residues. The germline CDR1 and CDR2 sequences are SNHLY and FYNNEI. As DNA, the CDR3 is TGTGCCTCAAGGACCGGGACAATCTACGAGCAGTACTTC. Protein: CASRTGTIYEQYF.

The J gene is TRBJ2-3, the V gene TRBV14; TRBD1 might be the D (6 bases). The CDR3 length is 12 residues. V lost 5 bases and J lost 5, with 8 bases in between. Germline loops: CDR1 SGHDN, CDR2 FVKESK. CDR3: CASSLQGDTQYF. The CDR3 DNA reads TGTGCCAGCAGCTTACAGGGAGATACGCAGTATTTT. Full variable domain (missing parts from reference TRBV14 and TRBJ2-3): EAGVTQFPSHSVIEKGQTVTLRCDPISGHDNLYWYRRVMGKEIKFLLHFVKESKQDESGMPNNRFLAERTGGTYSTLKVQPAELEDSGVYFCASSLQGDTQYFGPGTRLTVL.

This CDR3 is CASSPFSTGHTEAFF. The CDR3 DNA reads TGTGCCAGCAGCCCGTTTTCTACAGGGCACACTGAAGCTTTCTTT. V and J are TRBV5-8 and TRBJ1-1, with a weak D call TRBD1 (6 bases). V lost 4 bases and J lost 3, with 16 bases in between. This CDR3 spans 15 amino acids. The germline gives CDR1 SGHTS, CDR2 YDEGEE.

The chain is built from TRBV7-9 and TRBJ1-5; possibly TRBD1 for D (6 bases). This CDR3 is 15 amino acids long. Germline assignment: CDR1 SEHNR and CDR2 FQNEAQ (reference sequence). Trimming stripped 3 bases from V and 7 bases from J, with 16 bases between. The CDR3 protein is CASSFAQGKDQPQHF. CDR3 nucleotides: TGTGCCAGCAGCTTCGCACAGGGAAAAGACCAGCCCCAGCATTTT.

This chain joins TRBV29-1 and TRBJ2-7; TRBD1 aligns across 7 bases. V trimming: 4 bases; J trimming: 5 bases; junction bases outside the gene matches: 2. The CDR3 has 11 residues. CDR1 and CDR2 from the germline V gene are SQVTM and ANQGSEA. The CDR3 DNA sequence: TGCAGCGTTGCAGGGGGAGACGAGCAGTACTTC. Amino acids: CSVAGGDEQYF.

The chain recombines TRBV9 with TRBJ2-6; possible D gene TRBD2, 6 bases. CDR3 length: 16 residues. The V and J ends lost 0 bases and 4 bases respectively, with 11 bases between them. Germline lookup yields CDR1 SGDLS and CDR2 YYNGEE. Written as DNA, the CDR3 is TGTGCCAGCAGCGTAGCTGAGCGGGCCGGGGCCAACGTCCTGACTTTC. It translates to CASSVAERAGANVLTF.

V usage is TRBV6-5 and J usage is TRBJ1-5, with 7 bases matching TRBD1. The germline V gene encodes CDR1 MNHEY and CDR2 SVGAGI. V dropped 6 bases and J dropped 3; count of bases not matched to a gene: 5. The CDR3 spans 14 residues. The CDR3 DNA reads as TGTGCCAGCAGCTTTACAGGGGACAATCAGCCCCAGCATTTT. It is translated as CASSFTGDNQPQHF.

The rearrangement uses TRBV28 and TRBJ2-7; 11 bases are shared with TRBD2. J lost 0 bases, V lost 5 bases, and 3 bases had no gene match. Germline V gives CDR1 MDHEN, CDR2 SYDVKM. The CDR3 has 15 residues. The CDR3 DNA reads as TGTGCCAGCAGTCCCGGGACTAGCGGCTCCTACGAGCAGTACTTC. Translated: CASSPGTSGSYEQYF.

The chain carries TRBV5-6 and TRBJ1-5; possibly TRBD1 for D (6 bases). Germline loops: CDR1 SGHDT, CDR2 YYEEEE. The V gene lost 1 base and the J gene lost 1 base, with 12 bases spanning the gap. This CDR3 has 16 amino acids. In DNA form, the CDR3 reads TGTGCCAGCAGCTTGAGCGGACAGCTCAGCAATCAGCCCCAGCATTTT. Translated: CASSLSGQLSNQPQHF.

This clone turned up a few times. The gene calls are TRBV7-2 and TRBJ1-3; D possibly corresponds to TRBD1 (6 bases). The germline V gene has CDR1 SGHTA and CDR2 FQGNSA. Trimming stripped 2 bases from V and 7 bases from J, with 12 bases between. The CDR3 loop spans 14 amino acids. The CDR3 here is CASSLTGMGNTIYF. CDR3 sequence (DNA): TGTGCCAGCAGCTTAACAGGGATGGGGAACACCATATATTTT.

The chain recombines TRBV2 with TRBJ1-1, with 7 positions matching TRBD1. The CDR3 sequence is 15 residues long. Germline assignment: CDR1 SNHLY and CDR2 FYNNEI. V shed 4 bases and J 0 bases; nucleotides not matched to a gene: 5. CDR3 loop: CASSARDSLNTEAFF. The CDR3 bases are TGTGCCAGCAGTGCGAGGGACAGTCTGAACACTGAAGCTTTCTTT.

This chain links TRBV12-3 or TRBV12-4 with TRBJ1-5; D call uncertain. CDR3 size: 12 residues. V lost 7 bases and J 6 bases, leaving 10 bases between the germline ends. The CDR3 DNA reads TGTGCCAGCAAACAAAGTGTTCAGCCCCAGCATTTT. Its protein is CASKQSVQPQHF.

This clone was counted a single time. The junction departs from germline at one end; a sequencing error may be responsible. The gene calls are TRBV11-2 and TRBJ2-5; D is unresolved. The CDR3 length is 16 residues. CDR1 is SGHAT, CDR2 FQNNGV, per germline. In DNA, the CDR3 is TGTGCCAGCAGCCCCGAATCGGTCCAACTACAAGGGACCCAGTACTTC. Protein: CASSPESVQLQGTQYF.

The chain combines TRBV6-2 or TRBV6-3 with TRBJ2-2; D may be TRBD2 (5 bases). V dropped 4 bases and J dropped 7 bases, with 19 bases sitting between them. The CDR3 contains 16 residues. Germline V lookup: CDR1 MNHEY, CDR2 SVGEGT. The CDR3 sequence: CASSLFEGKLGGELFF. CDR3 nucleotides: TGTGCCAGCAGTTTGTTCGAGGGAAAGTTGGGCGGGGAGCTGTTTTTT.

The V and J genes are TRBV6-5 and TRBJ1-5; no clear D gene. CDR1 is MNHEY and CDR2 is SVGAGI in the germline V gene. The CDR3 sequence is 13 residues long. V shed 0 bases and J shed 4 bases, with 4 bases lying between them. The CDR3 sequence: CASSYSTNQPQHF. DNA for the CDR3: TGTGCCAGCAGTTACTCGACTAATCAGCCCCAGCATTTT.

V gene TRBV4-1 combines with J gene TRBJ2-1; 7 nucleotides agree with TRBD2. With 3 bases clipped from V and 4 bases from J, the junction kept 9 bases outside the gene matches. This CDR3 region has 16 residues. The germline V gene encodes CDR1 MGHRA and CDR2 YSYEKL. CDR3 sequence: CASSQSSGGLYNEQFF. In DNA form, the CDR3 reads TGCGCCAGCAGCCAGTCTAGCGGCGGCTTATACAATGAGCAGTTCTTC.

This chain joins TRBV7-9 and TRBJ1-5, with 7 bases fitting TRBD1. CDR3 length: 14 amino acids. The J segment lost 4 bases and the V segment lost 3 bases, leaving 3 bases of the junction unmatched. Germline CDR1 and CDR2: SEHNR and FQNEAQ (reference sequence). The CDR3 coding sequence is TGTGCCAGCAGCTTCGGGACAGATAATCAGCCCCAGCATTTT. The encoded protein is CASSFGTDNQPQHF.

The chain links TRBV9 to TRBJ1-3, with TRBD1 matching over 7 bases. J lost 0 bases, V lost 3 bases, and 9 bases had no gene match. The CDR3 spans 17 residues. Germline V gives CDR1 SGDLS, CDR2 YYNGEE. The CDR3 sequence: CASSGYRGQSSGNTIYF. CDR3 sequence (DNA): TGTGCCAGCAGCGGCTACAGGGGACAATCCTCTGGAAACACCATATATTTT.

V and J are TRBV5-6 and TRBJ2-5; D may be TRBD1 (6 bases). Germline CDR1 SGHDT, CDR2 YYEEEE. Between the trimmed V and J ends, which lost 1 base and 1 base, there was a span of 17 bases. CDR3 length equals 17 residues. CDR3: CASSLRRNREIQETQYF. In nucleotides, the CDR3 is TGTGCCAGCAGCTTGAGAAGGAACAGGGAGATCCAAGAGACCCAGTACTTC.

This clone was seen more than once but under ten times. V gene TRBV2 combines with J gene TRBJ2-7; D remains ambiguous. The CDR3 covers 12 residues. Looked up from germline, CDR1 is SNHLY and CDR2 is FYNNEI. Trimming cost V 0 bases and J 9 bases, with 9 bases left between them. CDR3 DNA sequence: TGTGCCAGCAGTGAAGCGCTATCCGGGCAGTACTTC. Translated, it gives CASSEALSGQYF.

The rearrangement joins TRBV7-3 to TRBJ2-3; 9 bases agree with TRBD2. V dropped 1 base and J dropped 3; count of bases not matched to a gene: 11. Looked up from germline, CDR1 is SGHTA and CDR2 is FQGTGA. The CDR3 extends over 18 amino acids. DNA of the CDR3: TGTGCCAGCAGCTTAATCGGGGAGCGGGGGGCCAAAACAGATACGCAGTATTTT. It specifies CASSLIGERGAKTDTQYF.

The CDR3 is CASSETARGYEQYF. CDR3 nucleotide sequence: TGTGCCAGCAGTGAAACGGCCAGGGGCTACGAGCAGTACTTC. V gene TRBV6-1 combines with J gene TRBJ2-7; tentative D call: TRBD1 (6 bases). Germline V gene lookup returns CDR1 MNHNS and CDR2 SASEGT. The CDR3 spans 14 residues. V gave up 2 bases and J gave up 3 bases, with 11 bases separating them.

The chain couples TRBV2 to TRBJ1-1; D is unresolved. Germline V gene data show CDR1 as SNHLY and CDR2 as FYNNEI. The CDR3 spans 11 residues. V was pared by 2 bases and J by 10 bases, with 8 bases between. CDR3 coding DNA: TGTGCCAGCAGTGAAACCCAGGCAGCTTTCTTT. Translating gives CASSETQAAFF.